This section outlines one TCR beta chain sequence together with its context. The second PCR ran roughly 6 to 11 cycles with a sample-barcoded 5' primer and J-beta primers. Every molecule of cDNA carried a tag from a template-switch adaptor with 12 random nucleotides. In TCRdb, the 5' RACE reads were re-called with MiXCR into one record per CDR3 protein. Counted here are about 680,000 distinct CDR3 sequences, around 49% occurring once; the ten biggest clones make up roughly a third. Germline V gives CDR1 MDHEN, CDR2 SYDVKM. Trimming took off 3 bases at V and 2 bases at J, with 12 bases between the two ends. This CDR3 contains 15 residues. These data originate in a study of blood T cells in healthy people across ages. Each donor gave around 9.6 milliliters of peripheral blood. Per-sample PBMC isolation yielded at least 6.5 million cells.

This clonotype was sampled from a woman in her sixties in good health. Sample: blood. The chain joins TRBV28 to TRBJ2-3, with D uncertain. As DNA, the CDR3 is TGTGCCAGCAGTTTCGGTTCCCTTCCCACAGATACGCAGTATTTT. Translation gives CASSFGSLPTDTQYF.